A single sample gave rise to the 24 T cell receptor beta chains below, sequenced in a study of T cells in localized non-small cell lung cancer (TCRdb year 2020). Preparation of the library involved the immunoSEQ multiplex PCR assay. TCRdb stores this immuneACCESS table with in-frame sequences only. Part of the clones is absent; in the studies checked, under half of the shortfall reflects unresolved V genes, and no reason is known for the rest. This sample lists approximately 26,000 clones; about 84% were detected once. The ten top clones hold approximately 9.7% of the sample. Sequenced material: peripheral blood, taken before any cancer treatment. All receptors derive from a man aged 40 to 75 with stage III squamous cell lung carcinoma.

The V gene is TRBV10-1, the J gene TRBJ2-7, with D perhaps matching TRBD1 (5 bases). Germline V gives CDR1 WNHNN, CDR2 SYGVQD (reference sequence). There are 12 residues in the CDR3. V was shortened by 2 bases and J by 4 bases, with 6 bases between the two germline ends. CDR3 bases: TGCGCCAGCAGTGAGGACAGATACGAGCAGTACTTC. Its translation is CASSEDRYEQYF.

J is TRBJ2-5 and V is TRBV9, with 7 bases identical to TRBD1. The CDR3 length is 15 residues. The V segment lost 3 bases and the J segment 4 bases; nucleotides outside the gene matches: 9. Germline lookup yields CDR1 SGDLS and CDR2 YYNGEE. Here the CDR3 DNA reads TGTGCCAGCAGCGGATCGACAGGGATAGGAGAGACCCAGTACTTC. Its translation: CASSGSTGIGETQYF.

The chain joins TRBV7-9 to TRBJ1-2; D is undetermined. Germline values: CDR1 SEHNR, CDR2 FQNEAQ (reference sequence). The CDR3 sequence is 15 residues long. With 1 base removed from V and 3 bases from J, the gap between germline ends came to 12 bases. The CDR3 is CASSLVFQDYYGYTF. The CDR3 DNA sequence: TGTGCCAGCAGCTTAGTATTCCAGGACTACTATGGCTACACCTTC.

This clone has just one count. The chain combines TRBV4-2 with TRBJ2-7; no definite D call. CDR1 and CDR2 from the germline V gene are LGHNA and YNFKEQ. The V end lost 0 bases, the J end lost 2 bases, and 8 bases lay between the germline ends. This CDR3 contains 14 residues. For the CDR3, the DNA is TGTGCCAGCAGCCAAGATATGCCGCCCTACGAGCAGTACTTC. As protein: CASSQDMPPYEQYF.

The chain links TRBV5-6 to TRBJ2-7, with TRBD1 identical over 7 bases. V shed 5 bases, J shed 0 bases, and the junction held 5 bases outside the gene matches. CDR1 is SGHDT and CDR2 is YYEEEE in the germline V gene. The CDR3 length is 14 residues. The CDR3 bases are TGTGCCAGCAGGGAGACAGGGAGCTCCTACGAGCAGTACGTC. It yields the protein CASRETGSSYEQYV.

In its sample, this clone was seen once. V usage is TRBV4-2 and J usage is TRBJ1-5, with 7 positions matching TRBD1. Germline CDR1 and CDR2: LGHNA and YNFKEQ. The CDR3 contains 17 residues. V lost 1 base, J lost 6 bases, and 12 bases stayed unmatched. This chain's CDR3 is CASSQARGAGGGQPQHF. CDR3 DNA: TGTGCCAGCAGCCAAGCCCGGGGGGCAGGGGGTGGTCAGCCCCAGCATTTT.

This chain connects TRBV6-5 to TRBJ1-6; TRBD1 is a possible D gene (6 bases). CDR3 length equals 14 residues. Germline V gene sequence: CDR1 MNHEY, CDR2 SVGAGI. V lost 7 bases and J 7 bases, leaving 14 bases between the germline ends. CDR3 region: CASTLGGVNSPLHF. The CDR3 region has the DNA TGTGCCAGCACCCTAGGGGGGGTAAATTCACCCCTCCACTTT.

There are a few counts of this clone. The rearrangement uses TRBV5-6 and TRBJ1-2; unclear D gene. Germline V gene lookup returns CDR1 SGHDT and CDR2 YYEEEE. Trimming removed 5 bases from V and 4 bases from J, with 6 bases in between. The CDR3 runs 11 residues. CDR3 nucleotide sequence: TGTGCCAGCAGTAGGGTCTATGGCTACACCTTC. Its protein is CASSRVYGYTF.

This sequence joins TRBV27 and TRBJ1-2, with 10 nucleotides matching TRBD1. This CDR3 spans 13 amino acids. Germline CDR1 MNHEY, CDR2 SMNVEV (reference sequence). The V segment lost 8 bases and the J segment 14 bases; nucleotides outside the gene matches: 14. CDR3 coding DNA: TGTGCCAGCGGGCTTGGACAGGGGGGAGTGAGGACCTTC. This translates into CASGLGQGGVRTF.

The chain joins TRBV27 to TRBJ2-1; 14 nucleotides match TRBD2. V shed 8 bases, J shed 6 bases, and the junction held 6 bases outside the gene matches. Germline CDR1 reads MNHEY; CDR2 reads SMNVEV (reference sequence). The CDR3 runs to 15 residues. In DNA form, the CDR3 reads TGTGCCAGCGCCCCCGGGACTAGCGGGGGCAATGAGCAGTTCTTC. Translating it yields CASAPGTSGGNEQFF.

The genes are TRBV18 and TRBJ1-1; 7 bases match TRBD1. V gave up 1 base and J gave up 1 base; unmatched junction bases: 6. This CDR3 is built from 16 residues. CDR1 is KGHSH, CDR2 LQKENI, per germline. The CDR3 coding sequence is TGTGCCAGCTCACCACGACAGGGTTCGGAGAACACTGAAGCTTTCTTT. Its translation: CASSPRQGSENTEAFF.

This rearrangement joins TRBV30 to TRBJ2-7; 12 bases are a match to TRBD2. The CDR3 spans 13 residues. The germline V gene has CDR1 GTSNPN and CDR2 SVGIG (reference sequence). With 1 base clipped from V and 7 bases from J, the junction kept 2 bases outside the gene matches. For the CDR3, the DNA is TGTGCCTGGAGTGACGGGACTAGCGGGGAGCAGTACTTC. Protein: CAWSDGTSGEQYF. Supplemented by reference TRBV30 and TRBJ2-7, the full variable domain reads SQTIHQWPATLVQPVGSPLSLECTVEGTSNPNLYWYRQAAGRGLQLLFYSVGIGQISSEVPQNLSASRPQDRQFILSSKKLLLSDSGFYLCAWSDGTSGEQYFGPGTRLTVT.

This sequence joins TRBV4-1 and TRBJ1-3; D is uncertain. The germline gives CDR1 MGHRA, CDR2 YSYEKL. V was trimmed by 4 bases and J by 4 bases, leaving 8 bases between them. This CDR3 has 13 residues. As DNA, the CDR3 is TGCGCCAGCAGCCTGTCAACAGGAAACACCATATATTTT. Its translation: CASSLSTGNTIYF.

The chain carries TRBV5-4 and TRBJ2-7, with TRBD1 identical over 9 bases. The CDR3 is made up of 14 amino acids. Germline V gene data show CDR1 as SGHNT and CDR2 as YYREEE (reference sequence). V lost 4 bases to trimming and J lost 4 bases; unmatched junction nucleotides: 6. CDR3 bases: TGTGCCAGCAGCCGGGGACAGGGTGCTTACGAGCAGTACTTC. This sequence encodes CASSRGQGAYEQYF.

V and J are TRBV4-2 and TRBJ2-7; 15 positions match TRBD2. The trim removed 5 bases at V and 0 bases at J, leaving 11 bases unmatched. The CDR3 loop spans 19 amino acids. The germline gives CDR1 LGHNA, CDR2 YNFKEQ. Written as DNA, the CDR3 is TGTGCCAGCAGCTTAATCTATGGGGGACTAGCGGGAGGCTCCTACGAGCAGTACTTC. It specifies CASSLIYGGLAGGSYEQYF.

The CDR3 region has the DNA TGTGCCACCGGGGGGTCTAGAACGAATACGCAGTATTTT. Amino acid sequence: CATGGSRTNTQYF. The chain carries TRBV15 and TRBJ2-3; D is perhaps TRBD2 (6 bases). The CDR3 loop spans 13 amino acids. Trimming shortened V by 8 bases and J by 7 bases, and 16 bases separated the two germline ends. The germline V gene has CDR1 LNHNV and CDR2 YYDKDF (reference sequence).

This clone showed up just once. The genes are TRBV6-1 and TRBJ2-1; 8 bases line up with TRBD1. J gave up 5 bases and V 7 bases, and 10 bases lay outside the gene matches. The CDR3 is 15 amino acids. Germline CDR1 and CDR2: MNHNS and SASEGT. The chain's CDR3 is CASNKQGGTHNEQFF. CDR3 sequence (DNA): TGTGCCAGCAACAAACAGGGGGGTACACACAATGAGCAGTTCTTC.

The rearrangement links TRBV9 to TRBJ2-7, with no clear D. The V gene lost 4 bases and the J gene lost 4 bases, with 9 bases spanning the gap. This CDR3 is built from 12 residues. Germline CDR1 reads SGDLS; CDR2 reads YYNGEE. The CDR3 here is CASSPHGYEQYF. DNA of the CDR3: TGTGCCAGCAGCCCTCACGGTTACGAGCAGTACTTC.

About this clone: One junction end disagrees with the germline gene, perhaps due to a read error. The chain couples TRBV19 to TRBJ2-2; 7 positions agree with TRBD2. The CDR3 spans 15 residues. Germline CDR1 LNHDA, CDR2 SQIVND (reference sequence). This CDR3 is CTSSIQGGSAGELFF. Written as DNA, the CDR3 is TGTACCAGTAGTATTCAGGGCGGGAGCGCCGGGGAGCTGTTTTTT.

The rearrangement links TRBV14 to TRBJ1-2; weak D call: TRBD1 (6 bases). CDR3 length: 15 residues. Germline assignment: CDR1 SGHDN and CDR2 FVKESK. V lost 0 bases, J lost 6 bases, and 14 bases lay in between. CDR3 sequence reads: CASSQDRDIGDGYTF. The CDR3 coding sequence is TGTGCCAGCAGCCAAGACCGGGACATCGGGGATGGCTACACCTTC. The complete variable domain, with remaining parts taken from reference TRBV14 and TRBJ1-2, reads EAGVTQFPSHSVIEKGQTVTLRCDPISGHDNLYWYRRVMGKEIKFLLHFVKESKQDESGMPNNRFLAERTGGTYSTLKVQPAELEDSGVYFCASSQDRDIGDGYTFGSGTRLTVV.

This chain uses TRBV5-1 with TRBJ1-2; no firm D call. With 2 bases removed from V and 3 bases from J, the gap between germline ends came to 14 bases. This CDR3 contains 15 residues. CDR1 SGHRS and CDR2 YFSETQ come from the germline V gene. For the CDR3, the DNA is TGCGCCAGCAGCTTTTTACCCACAGTGTACTATGGCTACACCTTC. This encodes CASSFLPTVYYGYTF.

This chain joins TRBV29-1 and TRBJ2-2, with a weak D call TRBD1 (5 bases). The V gene's germline CDR1 is SQVTM and CDR2 ANQGSEA. The CDR3 is 13 residues long. The V end lost 3 bases, the J end lost 3 bases, and 8 bases lay between the germline ends. This CDR3 reads CSVDRDDTGELFF. The CDR3 DNA reads TGCAGCGTTGACAGGGATGACACCGGGGAGCTGTTTTTT.

The chain carries TRBV6-5 and TRBJ1-2; TRBD1 aligns across 9 bases. V was pared by 4 bases and J by 7 bases, with 10 bases of the junction left unmatched. In germline, CDR1 is MNHEY, CDR2 SVGAGI. This CDR3 has 15 amino acids. The CDR3 sequence is CASSLMTGGTGGYTF. CDR3 DNA: TGTGCCAGCAGTTTGATGACAGGGGGGACAGGTGGCTACACCTTC.

The CDR3, as DNA: TGTGCCAGCAGTTACTCGCTCGCTGAAGCTTTCTTT. Residues: CASSYSLAEAFF. The rearrangement joins TRBV6-5 to TRBJ1-1, with D hard to call. The CDR3 runs to 12 residues. Trimming took off 0 bases at V and 6 bases at J, with 5 bases between the two ends. Per germline, CDR1 MNHEY and CDR2 SVGAGI.